Listed below are T cell receptor beta chains from one sample, sequenced in a study of cytomegalovirus exposure and HLA in healthy donors. Some clones are missing from TCRdb's copy, which holds only in-frame ones; the method was immunoSEQ multiplex PCR. This sample has some 170,000 clones, with around four fifths found just once. Source material: PBMCs. These receptors were obtained from a man younger than 30 in good health and CMV-seropositive. Each CDR3 is given with its conserved first and last residue. The D gene is left open where the match is weak. Size is omitted from some rows. Given values are once, few, many or a class for expanded clones.

j_call,d_call,clone_size,v_call,cdr3_nt,cdr3_aa
TRBJ2-1,-,-,TRBV12-5,TGTGCTAGTGGTTTGGTTTCCACTATCTCCGGGACACCCTACAATGAGCAGTTCTTC,CASGLVSTISGTPYNEQFF
TRBJ2-2,-,-,TRBV27,TGTGCCAGCAGTAAACAGTGGGGCCACGGGGAGCTGTTTTTT,CASSKQWGHGELFF
TRBJ2-2,TRBD2,-,TRBV11-1,TGTGCCAGCAGCCCCTGGGGGGGCACCGGGGAGCTGTTTTTT,CASSPWGGTGELFF
TRBJ1-4,-,-,TRBV15,TGTGCCTCCGCTAGGTGGCAGGGCGAAAAACTGTTTTTT,CASARWQGEKLFF
TRBJ1-4,-,-,TRBV19,TGTGCCAGTAGCGTGGGGCCGATTAACGAAAAACTGTTTTTT,CASSVGPINEKLFF
TRBJ2-7,-,-,TRBV6-6,TGTGCCAGCAGTTACTATTCAGGTTCGTTCGAGCAGTACTTC,CASSYYSGSFEQYF
TRBJ1-2,TRBD1,-,TRBV9,TGTGCCAGCACCCTGGCGGATGGTCGACAGGGGGATGGCTACACCTTC,CASTLADGRQGDGYTF
TRBJ2-1,TRBD1,-,TRBV9,TGTGCCAGCAGCTTGCGGGACAGGGCTTCAAATGAGCAGTTCTTC,CASSLRDRASNEQFF
TRBJ2-2,TRBD1,-,TRBV10-3,TGTGCCATCAGTGAGTTCCAACCTGCGACAGGGTGGGACACCGGGGAGCTGTTTTTT,CAISEFQPATGWDTGELFF
TRBJ1-5,-,-,TRBV19,TGTGCCAGTAGTATCTCTCTTTTTAGCAATCAGCCCCAGCATTTT,CASSISLFSNQPQHF
TRBJ1-2,-,-,TRBV27,TGTGCCAGCAGTTCGGATCAGGTTTATGGCTACACCTTC,CASSSDQVYGYTF
TRBJ1-5,-,-,TRBV29-1,TGCAGCGCCGTGGCAGGAGGAGGTCAGCCCCAGCATTTT,CSAVAGGGQPQHF
TRBJ1-5,TRBD1,-,TRBV5-5,TGTGCCAGCAGCTTAGGGACAGCAAGAAATCAGCCCCAGCATTTT,CASSLGTARNQPQHF
TRBJ2-5,-,-,TRBV5-1,TGCGCCAGCAGCTTGATACTGGAAGAGACCCAGTACTTC,CASSLILEETQYF
TRBJ1-5,-,-,TRBV4-1,TGCGCCAGCAGCCAAGAGATTGGGGCCAATCAGCCCCAGCATTTT,CASSQEIGANQPQHF
TRBJ2-5,TRBD1,once,TRBV10-1,TGCGCCAGCAGTGGGGGACAGGGGGAGACCCAGTACTTC,CASSGGQGETQYF
TRBJ1-1,-,-,TRBV15,TGTGCCACCAGCAGAGAACCCAGGACAGTTAATGAAGCTTTCTTT,CATSREPRTVNEAFF
TRBJ1-5,-,-,TRBV4-2,TGTGCCAGCAGCCAAGTATCAGGTTCCAATCAGCCCCAGCATTTT,CASSQVSGSNQPQHF
TRBJ1-1,-,-,TRBV7-2,TGTGCCAGCAGAAGTTACAGGGAAGCTTTCTTT,CASRSYREAFF
TRBJ1-1,TRBD1,-,TRBV28,TGTGCCAGCAGTAACGTACAGGGGGCTGAAGCTTTCTTT,CASSNVQGAEAFF
TRBJ2-7,TRBD2,few,TRBV18,TGTGCCAGCTCACCAGGGACGGGAGGGCCCTACGAGCAGTACTTC,CASSPGTGGPYEQYF
TRBJ2-7,-,few,TRBV7-9,TGTGCCAGCAGCTTAGTCCCGAGCTCCTACGAGCAGTACTTC,CASSLVPSSYEQYF
TRBJ2-7,-,-,TRBV7-8,TGTGCCAGCAGCTTGCTGGACACCTACGAGCAGTACTTC,CASSLLDTYEQYF
TRBJ2-1,-,-,TRBV9,TGTGCCAGCAGCCCCCCCAGGGGTGGAACCTACAATGAGCAGTTCTTC,CASSPPRGGTYNEQFF
TRBJ1-2,-,-,TRBV15,TGTGCCACCAGCAGAGATGGGGGGTGGGAGTATGGCTACACCTTC,CATSRDGGWEYGYTF
TRBJ1-2,-,-,TRBV4-1,TGCGCCAGCAGCCAAGTTGGTCAGGGGCTTCGATATGGCTACACCTTC,CASSQVGQGLRYGYTF